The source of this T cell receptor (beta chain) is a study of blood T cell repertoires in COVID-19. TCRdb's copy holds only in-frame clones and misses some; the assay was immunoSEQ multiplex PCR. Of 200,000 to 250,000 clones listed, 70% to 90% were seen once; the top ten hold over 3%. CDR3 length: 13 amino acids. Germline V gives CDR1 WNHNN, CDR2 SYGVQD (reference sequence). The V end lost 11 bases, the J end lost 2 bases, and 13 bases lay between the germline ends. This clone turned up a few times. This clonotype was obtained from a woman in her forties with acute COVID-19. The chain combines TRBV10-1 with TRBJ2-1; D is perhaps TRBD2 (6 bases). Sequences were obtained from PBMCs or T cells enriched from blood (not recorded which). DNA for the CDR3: TGCGCCGCGGGACCGAAGACCTACAATGAGCAGTTCTTC. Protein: CAAGPKTYNEQFF.